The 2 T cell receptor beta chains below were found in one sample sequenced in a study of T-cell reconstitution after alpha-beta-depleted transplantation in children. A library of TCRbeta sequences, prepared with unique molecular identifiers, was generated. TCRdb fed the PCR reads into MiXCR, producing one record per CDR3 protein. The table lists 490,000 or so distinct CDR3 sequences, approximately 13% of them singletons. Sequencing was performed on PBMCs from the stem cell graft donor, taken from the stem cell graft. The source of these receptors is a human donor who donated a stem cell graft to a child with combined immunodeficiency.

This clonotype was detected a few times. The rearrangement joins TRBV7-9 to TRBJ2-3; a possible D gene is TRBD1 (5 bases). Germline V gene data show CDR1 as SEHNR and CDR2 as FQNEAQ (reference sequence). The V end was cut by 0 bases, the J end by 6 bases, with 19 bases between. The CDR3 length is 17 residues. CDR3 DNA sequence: TGTGCCAGCAGCTTAGCGGGGCCCTACCGGACCCCCGATACGCAGTATTTT. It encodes CASSLAGPYRTPDTQYF.

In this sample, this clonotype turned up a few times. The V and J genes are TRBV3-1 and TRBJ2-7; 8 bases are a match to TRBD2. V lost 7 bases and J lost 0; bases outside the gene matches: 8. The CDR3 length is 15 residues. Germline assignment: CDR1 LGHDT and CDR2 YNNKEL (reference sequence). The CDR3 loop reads CASTLKSGSSYEQYF. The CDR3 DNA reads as TGTGCCAGCACCCTAAAAAGCGGGAGCTCCTACGAGCAGTACTTC.